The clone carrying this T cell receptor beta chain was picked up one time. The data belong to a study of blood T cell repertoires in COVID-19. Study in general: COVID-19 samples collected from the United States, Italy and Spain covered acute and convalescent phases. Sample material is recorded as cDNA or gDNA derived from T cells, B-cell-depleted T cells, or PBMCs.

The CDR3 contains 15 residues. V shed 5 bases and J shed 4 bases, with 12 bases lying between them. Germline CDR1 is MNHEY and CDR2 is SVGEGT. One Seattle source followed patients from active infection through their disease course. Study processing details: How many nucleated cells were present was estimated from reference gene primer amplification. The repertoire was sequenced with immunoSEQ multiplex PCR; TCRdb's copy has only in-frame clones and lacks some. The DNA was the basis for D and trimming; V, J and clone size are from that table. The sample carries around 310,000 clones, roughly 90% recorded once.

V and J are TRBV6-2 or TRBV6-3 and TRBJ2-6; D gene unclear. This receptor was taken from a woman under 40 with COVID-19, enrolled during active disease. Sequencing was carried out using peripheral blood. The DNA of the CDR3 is TGTGCCAGCAGTGGTTCGTCACTCGGGGCCAACGTCCTGACTTTC. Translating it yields CASSGSSLGANVLTF.